This TCR beta chain emerged from a study of cytomegalovirus exposure and HLA in healthy donors (dated by TCRdb to between 2016 and 2019). Regarding the study in general: An earlier analysis of roughly 500 of the donors reported 250 to 350 Gb of sequence data and roughly 100 million unique TCR beta sequences from about 200 million T cells. An early release that covered about 640 HLA-typed donors contained 250 to 350 gigabases of sequencing data and 70 million to 100 million unique TCR sequences. Among the approximately 430 genotyped donors, 81% belonged to the genetic ancestry cluster associated with self-reported Caucasian donors. The study aimed to test whether signatures of past pathogen exposure could be identified by cataloging public T cell receptors. Using immunosequencing, the study profiled T cell repertoires from approximately 700 subjects and related those repertoires to cytomegalovirus serostatus. Besides the first cohort of 666 subjects, a separate validation cohort made up of 120 different subjects was used. To predict cytomegalovirus infection status, the study brought together high-throughput TCR immunosequencing, statistical association of individual TCRs with disease status, and machine learning. A later analysis re-examined previously published TCR beta repertoires from 610 or so donors and added high-resolution HLA genotyping to investigate patterns of TCR occurrence. The later analysis used no new phenotypic data to find candidate immune exposures, relying instead on TCR beta sequences and their occurrence across donors. An earlier analysis of 587 of the donors applied high-throughput TCR beta sequencing to assess whether each TCR beta V gene segment acted as functional or pseudogenic. Alongside the repertoire data, information on donor age, sex, ethnicity and CMV serostatus was compiled. A later genetic analysis used genome-wide SNP genotypes for about 55% of the 666 donors, treating that subset as a discovery cohort. All discovery cohort repertoires had been generated using a single sequencing platform. HLA typing included class I and class II loci at four-digit resolution. Typing coverage varied by locus: 629-630 donors for A, B, C, DRB1 and DQB1; under 550 for DQA1; more than 600 for DPA1; roughly 450 for DPB1. Roughly 5 DR-DQ haplotypes were handled as single units for association and clustering, since linkage in the cohort was strong. Among 398 genotyped donors of the cohort, an average of roughly 240,000 unique TCR beta nucleotide sequences were sequenced per donor, about a sixth of them non-productive.

CDR1 MGHDK and CDR2 SYGVNS were looked up in the germline V gene. At the junction V is shortened by 6 bases and J by 2 bases, with 16 bases in between. Its CDR3 holds 15 amino acids, cysteine through phenylalanine. The retained sequence is limited to the CDR3, 45 bases, with the frame set at the first base. In total, approximately 610 healthy bone marrow donors made up the cohort. At the time of sampling, all cohort members were nominally healthy, though unrecorded immune exposures were likely present. The donor tested CMV seropositive, placing the donor among the 250 to 300 seropositive members of the cohort. Every donor gave a peripheral blood sample, and the peripheral blood mononuclear cells from that sample were used for TCR beta sequencing. The Qiagen DNeasy Blood Extraction Kit was used to extract genomic DNA from the blood cell samples. Remarks on this clone: Its antigen is unknown. No base quality information exists; no much larger clone differs at one position.

Libraries were made using the immunoSEQ multiplex PCR assay. For the multiplex PCR, a mixture combining 60 forward primers for TCR Vbeta segments and 13 reverse primers for TCR Jbeta segments was used. The CDR3 region of rearranged TCR beta genes was amplified from genomic DNA by a multiplex PCR assay. On the Illumina HiSeq System, the amplified TCR beta libraries were sequenced as 87-base-pair reads. As for the original processing: In a later analysis, some 80 million unique TCR beta chains were counted across the roughly 700 repertoires, and roughly 10 million of these chains were shared by at least two donors. A nearest-neighbor algorithm error-corrected the raw reads and collapsed the reads into unique sequences, merging closely related sequences to remove PCR and sequencing errors. V, D and J gene segments were assigned by aligning CDR3 sequences to IMGT reference sequences. For a sequence to be retained, a match of at least six nucleotides to both a V gene segment and a J gene segment was required. Rearrangements were classified as productive when the CDR3 lacked stop codons and remained in frame with V and J, and all other rearrangements were classified as non-productive. Following IMGT convention, CDR3 was defined as the stretch from the second conserved V-encoded cysteine up to the conserved J-encoded phenylalanine. Sequences without an unambiguous match to a single V gene segment were excluded from the earlier analysis of several hundred of the donors. An earlier analysis of roughly 590 of the donors called V segments functional above 56.7% productive rearrangements and segregating when the between-donor standard deviation exceeded 5%. A statistical classification framework was built to diagnose cytomegalovirus status from the catalog of TCR beta chain sequences. In a later analysis, TCR nucleotide sequences were compared against IMGT/GENE-DB human TR gene sequences so that V and J genes could be assigned. A later analysis assigned CDR3 sequences and most-parsimonious VDJ recombination scenarios with the TCRdist pipeline. In a later analysis, every TCR beta chain was defined by the combination of its CDR3 amino acid sequence and its V-gene family, and reads without a unique V-gene family were dropped. To address suspected cross-contamination and a sequencing artifact, a later analysis removed 592 highly shared, low-generation-probability nucleotide sequences. For each public chain, a later analysis derived a clonal expansion index from normalized ranks of inferred template counts within each repertoire. In a later analysis, generation probabilities were computed with a VDJ recombination model fitted to out-of-frame rearrangements, and the resulting probabilities were checked against IGoR. Hypergeometric tests were used in a later analysis to score TCR-TCR, TCR-HLA and TCR-CMV co-occurrence, with a repertoire-size bias correction applied to the TCR pairs. A later analysis estimated false discovery rates by permuting HLA or CMV assignments 20 times. In a later analysis, co-occurring TCRs were grouped using DBSCAN, with TCRdist sequence similarity added in when clustering inside HLA-allele-positive subsets. Repertoires with fewer than 30,000 or more than 120,000 public chains, plus five repertoires with anomalous nucleotide sharing, were excluded from co-occurrence clustering. Not all clones reach the TCRdb copy of this immuneACCESS table, which keeps in-frame sequences only. Checked studies attribute under half of the gap to unresolved V genes and leave the rest unexplained. From that table come the V and J calls and clone size; the DNA was used to work out D and trimming. The sample data list over 150,000 clones, and approximately 81% of these were observed just once. Roughly 7.6% of the sample comes from the top ten.

What the study reported, not specific to this receptor: Roughly uniform sequencing depth across donors was assumed in presence/absence analyses, although this assumption may not hold. In a later analysis, 15,000 to 20,000 TCR beta sequences were associated with specific HLA alleles at a false discovery rate of 0.05. In both the original and validation cohorts, the classifier was reported to diagnose cytomegalovirus status with high specificity and sensitivity. The 87-base-pair reads could not distinguish some IMGT-functional V segments, including TRBV6-2 and TRBV6-3, so those segments were excluded. According to a later analysis, most CMV-associated TCR beta chains appeared to be HLA-restricted, and the HLA associations seemed to be driven largely by CMV exposure. In a later genetic analysis, a missense DCLRE1C variant was associated with V-gene and J-gene trimming of TCR beta chains, and the association was replicated in an independent cohort. In a later analysis, TCR association rates were found to vary across HLA loci, with the most associated TCRs seen for DRB1 alleles and the fewest for HLA-C alleles. Assigning TCR associations to individual alleles was difficult when HLA alleles, especially DR and DQ, strongly co-occurred. Most TCR sequences were observed very rarely across donors, whereas some public TCRs were present in many individuals. In this cohort, only TCR beta chains were sequenced, and detectable features were limited by the absence of alpha or paired-chain data. Because HLA typing was unavailable for some donors at each locus, only the typed subset was used in association tests. A later analysis found that HLA-associated TCR beta chains were more clonally expanded and had lower generation probabilities than equally common non-associated chains. A later genetic analysis reported fewer N-insertions in productive TCRs among donors in an Asian-associated ancestry cluster than the approximately 700-donor mean. In vitro tests confirmed that a few of the cytomegalovirus-associated TCR beta chains recognize cytomegalovirus antigens. The study gave a list of about 170 TCR beta chains associated with cytomegalovirus. In an earlier analysis of some 500 of the donors, most TCR beta V segments appeared in productive rearrangements about 87% or about 30% of the time, broadly matching IMGT annotations. For the cohort, immune exposure information was limited to CMV serostatus. Several of the top co-occurrence clusters appeared to be linked to parvovirus B19, influenza, CMV and Epstein-Barr virus, according to a later analysis. A group of highly shared sequence variants was considered likely to be a technical artifact of the sequencing pipeline. Because counts were too low, 15 to 20 rarely observed V segments, including chromosome 9 orphons, were excluded from the earlier analysis of 587 of the donors. Linkage disequilibrium might explain the correlated functional status among segregating V segments, but an unknown experimental factor could not be ruled out. According to the authors, the approach could potentially be generalized to other disease states and immunological phenotypes. A further reported finding was that TCR beta sequences accurately predicted the HLA-A and HLA-B alleles for most subjects in the first cohort.

This TCR came from a woman in her thirties in good health and CMV-seropositive. The rearranged chain carries TRBV25-1 and TRBJ1-1; TRBD1 is possibly the D segment (5 matching bases). Sequencing input: PBMCs. The DNA sequence is as follows: TGTGCCAGCAGAACTCATTGGGGGGAAAACACTGAAGCTTTCTTT. Its protein product is CASRTHWGENTEAFF.